This T cell receptor beta chain was profiled in a study of prognosis after radiotherapy for stage I lung cancer. Study summary: Of the enrolled patients, fourteen had newly diagnosed primary stage I lung tumors, while roughly 5 had oligometastatic NSCLC following surgical resection of the primary tumor.

This clonotype showed up many times. What it recognizes is unknown. TCR beta CDR3 was amplified from genomic DNA by two-round multiplex PCR. Gene-specific primers for each TRBV and TRBJ gene drove first-round PCR. TCRdb independently ran MiXCR on the multiplex PCR reads; one entry per CDR3 protein. Of approximately 10,000 distinct CDR3 sequences listed, over 35% are singletons. General study findings and limits: Tumor-specific status of the expanded TCR clones was not determined in the analysis. Unique TCR clones declined after stereotactic body radiation therapy, from a median roughly 9,900 to 7,200.

Germline V lookup: CDR1 MNHNS, CDR2 SASEGT. This CDR3 has 13 amino acids. V dropped 3 bases and J dropped 0 bases, with 5 bases sitting between them. The sample consisted of PBMCs, taken before or after stereotactic body radiation therapy (not recorded which). The chain uses TRBV6-1 and TRBJ1-1; D is ambiguous. The clonotype was recovered from a donor over 45 with non-small cell lung cancer. As DNA, the CDR3 is TGTGCCAGCAGTGATTCCTTGAACACTGAAGCTTTCTTT. Its translation: CASSDSLNTEAFF.